The 29 T cell receptor beta chains below all came from one sample that was sequenced in a study of TIL therapy for anti-PD-1-resistant metastatic lung cancer. This was the immunoSEQ v3 assay. Only in-frame clones appear in the TCRdb table, and some are missing; sequencing was by immunoSEQ multiplex PCR. The table has 55,000 or so clones, more than 80% seen once. As for time point: pre-treatment sample, taken before nivolumab and TIL therapy. The sequencing here drew on blood, taken at baseline. Receptors were obtained from a person aged 30 to 80 with non-small cell lung cancer.

This chain uses TRBV3-1 (or the pseudogene TRBV3-2) with TRBJ1-4; no definite D call. The V gene lost 0 bases and the J gene lost 4 bases, with 3 bases spanning the gap. Germline CDR1 reads LGHDT; CDR2 reads YNNKEL (reference sequence). The CDR3 contains 13 residues. The CDR3 loop is CASSQEINEKLFF. For the CDR3, the DNA is TGTGCCAGCAGCCAAGAGATTAATGAAAAACTGTTTTTT.

This clone was recorded a few times. The chain joins TRBV5-4 to TRBJ2-3; D is unclear. Germline CDR1 and CDR2: SGHNT and YYREEE (reference sequence). Trimming removed 4 bases from V and 8 bases from J, with 14 bases in between. This CDR3 region has 13 residues. CDR3 loop: CASSPKVAATQYF. The CDR3, as DNA: TGTGCCAGCAGCCCAAAGGTGGCTGCTACGCAGTATTTT.

This rearrangement joins TRBV7-2 to TRBJ2-5; the match to TRBD2 covers 8 bases. With 8 bases clipped from V and 4 bases from J, the junction kept 9 bases outside the gene matches. The CDR3 runs 14 residues. Germline CDR1 and CDR2: SGHTA and FQGNSA. As DNA, the CDR3 is TGTGCCAGCGCGGCGGGACTAGGGCCAGAGACCCAGTACTTC. It is translated as CASAAGLGPETQYF.

This chain connects TRBV18 to TRBJ1-5; a weak D match, TRBD1 (6 bases). The V gene lost 0 bases and the J gene lost 3 bases, with 9 bases spanning the gap. The CDR3 contains 15 residues. Germline V lookup: CDR1 KGHSH, CDR2 LQKENI. The CDR3 region is CASSPPGANNQPQHF. For the CDR3, the DNA is TGTGCCAGCTCACCACCGGGGGCCAACAATCAGCCCCAGCATTTT.

This chain uses TRBV28 with TRBJ1-3, with D perhaps matching TRBD1 (6 bases). The CDR3 loop spans 15 amino acids. Germline V gives CDR1 MDHEN, CDR2 SYDVKM. V was trimmed by 2 bases and J by 4 bases, leaving 12 bases between them. CDR3 loop: CASSLGDRRGNTIYF. In DNA, the CDR3 is TGTGCCAGCAGTTTAGGTGACAGGAGGGGAAACACCATATATTTT.

The chain carries TRBV28 and TRBJ1-5; D unresolved. The CDR3 is 14 residues long. The V and J ends lost 8 bases and 7 bases respectively, with 18 bases between them. Germline-derived CDR1 and CDR2 are MDHEN and SYDVKM. CDR3 in amino acids: CASHEGSKKQPQHF. The CDR3 DNA sequence: TGTGCCAGCCACGAGGGTTCCAAAAAACAGCCCCAGCATTTT.

CDR3 amino acids: CASSYGGTDTQYF. The CDR3 DNA reads TGTGCCAGCAGCTACGGGGGCACAGATACGCAGTATTTT. The chain employs TRBV7-3 and TRBJ2-3, with D possibly matching TRBD2 (5 bases). Germline loops: CDR1 SGHTA, CDR2 FQGTGA. V was cut by 4 bases and J by 1 base, with 6 bases left in between. This CDR3 has 13 residues.

This chain links TRBV3-1 (or the pseudogene TRBV3-2) with TRBJ1-2, with D possibly matching TRBD1 (5 bases). The CDR3 totals 14 residues. Germline lookup yields CDR1 LGHDT and CDR2 YNNKEL (reference sequence). V lost 1 base to trimming and J lost 5 bases, with 11 bases between them. In nucleotides, the CDR3 is TGTGCCAGCAGCCAAGGGGGCGGAGGGTATGGCTACACCTTC. Protein product: CASSQGGGGYGYTF.

The chain couples TRBV30 to TRBJ1-5; TRBD1 matches 10 bases. CDR1 is GTSNPN and CDR2 is SVGIG in the germline V gene (reference sequence). The CDR3 runs to 15 residues. V lost 1 base to trimming and J lost 3 bases; unmatched junction nucleotides: 3. The CDR3 DNA sequence: TGTGCCTGGAGTGGGGGACAGGGGTACAATCAGCCCCAGCATTTT. Residues: CAWSGGQGYNQPQHF.

CDR3 sequence (DNA): TGTGCCAGCAGCTTAAGGGACTATCACACCTACGAGCAGTACTTC. Translated: CASSLRDYHTYEQYF. The gene calls are TRBV7-8 and TRBJ2-7; TRBD2 agrees at 7 bases. Per the germline V gene, CDR1 is SGHVS and CDR2 is FQNEAQ. There are 15 residues in the CDR3. The J segment lost 2 bases and the V segment lost 2 bases, leaving 6 bases of the junction unmatched. Filled out from reference TRBV7-8 and TRBJ2-7, the complete variable domain reads GAGVSQSPRYKVAKRGQDVALRCDPISGHVSLFWYQQALGQGPEFLTYFQNEAQLDKSGLPSDRFFAERPEGSVSTLKIQRTQQEDSAVYLCASSLRDYHTYEQYFGPGTRLTVT.

This chain uses TRBV24-1 with TRBJ2-2; 11 bases match TRBD2. V dropped 3 bases and J dropped 2; count of bases not matched to a gene: 7. There are 18 residues in the CDR3. The germline CDR1 and CDR2 sequences are KGHDR and SFDVKD. CDR3 region: CATSDVTGTSGNTGELFF. In DNA form, the CDR3 reads TGTGCCACCAGTGATGTCACCGGGACTAGCGGCAACACCGGGGAGCTGTTTTTT.

The CDR3 bases are TGCGCCAGCAGCCTCCGGGACACAGTCGCCTACGAGCAGTACTTC. Its protein product is CASSLRDTVAYEQYF. The chain couples TRBV4-1 to TRBJ2-7; a possible D gene is TRBD1 (6 bases). CDR3 length: 15 residues. Trimming took off 4 bases at V and 2 bases at J, with 15 bases between the two ends. CDR1 and CDR2 (germline): MGHRA, YSYEKL.

V usage is TRBV11-2 and J usage is TRBJ2-7; 8 bases agree with TRBD2. Trimming took 2 bases from V and 5 from J; bases not matched to a gene: 14. The CDR3 contains 17 residues. CDR1 and CDR2 (germline): SGHAT, FQNNGV. CDR3 protein: CASSLFGAGGLTHEQYF. The CDR3 DNA sequence: TGTGCCAGCAGCTTATTTGGGGCGGGGGGCCTAACTCACGAGCAGTACTTC. Full variable domain (remainder filled in from reference TRBV11-2 and TRBJ2-7): EAGVAQSPRYKIIEKRQSVAFWCNPISGHATLYWYQQILGQGPKLLIQFQNNGVVDDSQLPKDRFSAERLKGVDSTLKIQPAKLEDSAVYLCASSLFGAGGLTHEQYFGPGTRLTVT.

The chain couples TRBV4-3 to TRBJ2-1; D is perhaps TRBD1 or TRBD2 (5 bases each). CDR3 length: 16 amino acids. Looked up from germline, CDR1 is LGHNA and CDR2 is YSLEER. V was cut by 1 base and J by 2 bases, with 12 bases left in between. The CDR3 DNA reads TGCGCCAGCAGCCAAGCCACGGGGCTCGCCTACAATGAGCAGTTCTTC. It codes for CASSQATGLAYNEQFF.

The chain is built from TRBV19 and TRBJ2-1; 8 bases are a match to TRBD2. Germline lookup yields CDR1 LNHDA and CDR2 SQIVND (reference sequence). This CDR3 comprises 16 residues. Trimming cost V 4 bases and J 9 bases; bases outside gene matches: 14. CDR3 DNA sequence: TGTGCCAGTAGTAGCCTCCGGTTCGCGGGGGGCGGTGAGCAGTTCTTC. It encodes CASSSLRFAGGGEQFF.

This clone was observed a single time. The chain employs TRBV7-8 and TRBJ2-7; 7 nucleotides match TRBD2. Per the germline V gene, CDR1 is SGHVS and CDR2 is FQNEAQ. V trimming: 5 bases; J trimming: 2 bases; junction bases outside the gene matches: 3. This CDR3 has 13 amino acids. DNA of the CDR3: TGTGCCAGCAGCCCGACTAGCCCCTACGAGCAGTACTTC. It encodes CASSPTSPYEQYF.

This chain connects TRBV6-2 or TRBV6-3 to TRBJ1-5; D not resolved. Germline loops: CDR1 MNHEY, CDR2 SVGEGT. The CDR3 extends over 12 amino acids. V gave up 2 bases and J gave up 6 bases, with 5 bases separating them. The CDR3 bases are TGTGCCAGCAGTTACGAGAGTCAGCCCCAGCATTTT. This sequence encodes CASSYESQPQHF.

V usage is TRBV7-9 and J usage is TRBJ1-6; no reliable D call. V was clipped by 1 base and J by 3 bases, with 10 bases between them. In germline, CDR1 is SEHNR, CDR2 FQNEAQ (reference sequence). The length of the CDR3 is 16 residues. The CDR3 reads CASSLGFPDYNSPLHF. The CDR3, as DNA: TGTGCCAGCAGCTTAGGATTCCCTGACTATAATTCACCCCTCCACTTT.

The V and J genes are TRBV15 and TRBJ2-3, with 12 bases aligning to TRBD2. Germline CDR1 reads LNHNV; CDR2 reads YYDKDF (reference sequence). With 4 bases clipped from V and 4 bases from J, the junction kept 6 bases outside the gene matches. The CDR3 has 16 amino acids. The CDR3 bases are TGTGCCACCAGCATGACTAGCGGGAGTAGATCAGATACGCAGTATTTT. The encoded protein is CATSMTSGSRSDTQYF.

V is TRBV12-3 or TRBV12-4 and J is TRBJ1-5, with D hard to call. The V end lost 5 bases, the J end lost 3 bases, and 5 bases lay between the germline ends. This CDR3 region has 12 residues. CDR3 nucleotides: TGTGCCAGCAGTCCGGACAATCAGCCCCAGCATTTT. Protein sequence: CASSPDNQPQHF.

The chain carries TRBV28 and TRBJ1-1; perhaps TRBD1 as D (6 bases). CDR1 MDHEN and CDR2 SYDVKM come from the germline V gene. The V gene lost 5 bases and the J gene lost 0 bases, with 7 bases spanning the gap. The CDR3 length is 13 residues. DNA of the CDR3: TGTGCCAGCAGTAGGACAGTGAACACTGAAGCTTTCTTT. It codes for CASSRTVNTEAFF.

The chain carries TRBV18 and TRBJ2-6, with 7 bases fitting TRBD1. This CDR3 contains 15 residues. Per the germline V gene, CDR1 is KGHSH and CDR2 is LQKENI. V lost 3 bases, J lost 2 bases, and 1 base stayed unmatched. The CDR3 region has the DNA TGTGCCAGCTCACCCGGGACAGCTGGGGCCAACGTCCTGACTTTC. Protein: CASSPGTAGANVLTF.

The V and J genes are TRBV5-6 and TRBJ1-5, with 7 nucleotides matching TRBD1. The CDR3 is 16 amino acids. V was pared by 5 bases and J by 5 bases, with 13 bases of the junction left unmatched. Germline CDR1 is SGHDT and CDR2 is YYEEEE. CDR3 nucleotide sequence: TGTGCCAGCAGTACACTGGGACAGAACAGACATCAGCCCCAGCATTTT. Its translation: CASSTLGQNRHQPQHF.

The CDR3 reads CAAGQYYGYTF. The DNA for the CDR3 is TGTGCCGCCGGACAGTACTATGGCTACACCTTC. V and J are TRBV28 and TRBJ1-2; D is possibly TRBD1 (6 bases). CDR1 and CDR2 (germline): MDHEN, SYDVKM. V shed 11 bases and J shed 3 bases, with 10 bases lying between them. The length of the CDR3 is 11 residues.

The rearrangement joins TRBV24-1 to TRBJ2-1; 13 bases line up with TRBD2. This CDR3 has 14 residues. Germline lookup yields CDR1 KGHDR and CDR2 SFDVKD. With V trimmed by 8 bases and J by 9 bases, 6 bases remained unmatched. The CDR3 sequence: CATTTSGRASEQFF. The CDR3 nucleotides are TGTGCCACCACCACTAGCGGGAGGGCGTCTGAGCAGTTCTTC.

This clone was observed a handful of times. The V gene is TRBV5-4, the J gene TRBJ1-2; 8 nucleotides line up with TRBD1. CDR1 is SGHNT, CDR2 YYREEE, per germline (reference sequence). The ends lost 4 bases at V and 3 bases at J; junction bases unmatched: 5. The CDR3 contains 14 residues. CDR3 bases: TGTGCCAGCAGCCGCACGGACAGGGACTATGGCTACACCTTC. Its protein product is CASSRTDRDYGYTF.

This sequence joins TRBV28 and TRBJ2-3, with 10 bases identical to TRBD2. The CDR3 sequence is 16 residues long. V shed 6 bases and J 3 bases; nucleotides not matched to a gene: 9. Looked up from germline, CDR1 is MDHEN and CDR2 is SYDVKM. The CDR3 DNA is TGTGCCAGCAGCCCCAGCGGGGGGGCGCGTACAGATACGCAGTATTTT. Its protein is CASSPSGGARTDTQYF.

On this clone: A single base separates this from a much larger clone, so it may be a read error. Other DNA sequences in this specimen translate into the identical CDR3. The genes are TRBV9 and TRBJ2-1, with 8 bases aligning to TRBD2. Losses at the gene ends were 0 bases for V and 0 bases for J; bases not matched to a gene: 8. Germline-derived CDR1 and CDR2 are SGDLS and YYNGEE. This CDR3 contains 18 residues. CDR3 region: CASSVGRGGGSSYNEQFF. CDR3 nucleotides: TGTGCCAGCAGCGTAGGCCGGGGGGGCGGGAGCTCCTACAATGAGCAGTTCTTC.

The genes are TRBV7-3 and TRBJ2-2; D perhaps matches TRBD2 (6 bases). Per germline, CDR1 SGHTA and CDR2 FQGTGA. Trimming cost V 5 bases and J 5 bases, with 12 bases left between them. The CDR3 is 14 residues long. CDR3 in amino acids: CASSQTGETGELFF. The CDR3 DNA reads as TGTGCCAGCAGCCAAACGGGGGAGACCGGGGAGCTGTTTTTT. Drawing the rest from reference TRBV7-3 and TRBJ2-2, the complete variable domain is GAGVSQTPSNKVTEKGKYVELRCDPISGHTALYWYRQSLGQGPEFLIYFQGTGAADDSGLPNDRFFAVRPEGSVSTLKIQRTERGDSAVYLCASSQTGETGELFFGEGSRLTVL.